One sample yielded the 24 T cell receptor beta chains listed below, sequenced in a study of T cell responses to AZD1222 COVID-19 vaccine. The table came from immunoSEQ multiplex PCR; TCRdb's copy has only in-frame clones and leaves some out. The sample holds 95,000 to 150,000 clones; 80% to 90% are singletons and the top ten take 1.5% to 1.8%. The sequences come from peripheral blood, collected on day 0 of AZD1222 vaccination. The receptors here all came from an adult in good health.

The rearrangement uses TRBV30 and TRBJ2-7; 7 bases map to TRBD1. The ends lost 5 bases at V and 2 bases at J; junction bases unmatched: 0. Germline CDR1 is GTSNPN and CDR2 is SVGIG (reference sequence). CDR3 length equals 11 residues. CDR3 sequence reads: CAWGTAYEQYF. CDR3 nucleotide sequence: TGTGCCTGGGGGACAGCCTACGAGCAGTACTTC.

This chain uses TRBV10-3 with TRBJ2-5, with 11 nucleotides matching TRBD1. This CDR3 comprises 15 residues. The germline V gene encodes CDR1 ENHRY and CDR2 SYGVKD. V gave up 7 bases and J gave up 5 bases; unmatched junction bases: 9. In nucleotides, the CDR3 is TGTGCCATCACTTCAGGACAGGGGGCTTGGGAGACCCAGTACTTC. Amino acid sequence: CAITSGQGAWETQYF.

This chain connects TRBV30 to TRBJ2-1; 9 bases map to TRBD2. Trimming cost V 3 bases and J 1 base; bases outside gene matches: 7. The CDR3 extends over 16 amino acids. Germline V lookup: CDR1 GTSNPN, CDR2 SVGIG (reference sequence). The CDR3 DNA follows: TGTGCCTGGAGCGACGGACTAGCGAGGTCCTACAATGAGCAGTTCTTC. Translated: CAWSDGLARSYNEQFF.

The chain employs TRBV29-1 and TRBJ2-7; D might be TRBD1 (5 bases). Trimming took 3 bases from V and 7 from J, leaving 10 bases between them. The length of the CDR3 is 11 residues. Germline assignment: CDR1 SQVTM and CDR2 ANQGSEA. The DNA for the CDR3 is TGCAGCGTTGATGGTAGGGGAGAGCAGTACTTC. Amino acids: CSVDGRGEQYF.

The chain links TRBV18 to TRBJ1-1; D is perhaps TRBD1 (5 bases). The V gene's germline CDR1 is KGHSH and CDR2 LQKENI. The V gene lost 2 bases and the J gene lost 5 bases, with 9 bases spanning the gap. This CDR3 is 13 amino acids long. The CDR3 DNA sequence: TGTGCCAGCTCACCAAGGGGTGGGACTGAAGCTTTCTTT. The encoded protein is CASSPRGGTEAFF. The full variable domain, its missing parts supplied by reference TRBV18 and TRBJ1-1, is NAGVMQNPRHLVRRRGQEARLRCSPMKGHSHVYWYRQLPEEGLKFMVYLQKENIIDESGMPKERFSAEFPKEGPSILRIQQVVRGDSAAYFCASSPRGGTEAFFGQGTRLTVV.

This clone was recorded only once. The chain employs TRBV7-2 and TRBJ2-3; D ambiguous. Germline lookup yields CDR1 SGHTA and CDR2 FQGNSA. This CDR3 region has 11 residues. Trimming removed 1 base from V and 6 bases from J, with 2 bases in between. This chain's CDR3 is CASSLVDTQYF. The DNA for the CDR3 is TGTGCCAGCAGCTTAGTCGATACGCAGTATTTT. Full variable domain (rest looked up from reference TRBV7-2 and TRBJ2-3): GAGVSQSPSNKVTEKGKDVELRCDPISGHTALYWYRQSLGQGLEFLIYFQGNSAPDKSGLPSDRFSAERTGGSVSTLTIQRTQQEDSAVYLCASSLVDTQYFGPGTRLTVL.

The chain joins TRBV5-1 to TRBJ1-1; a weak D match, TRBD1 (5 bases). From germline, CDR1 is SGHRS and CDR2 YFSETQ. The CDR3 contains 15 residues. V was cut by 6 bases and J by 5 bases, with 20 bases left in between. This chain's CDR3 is CASTRDVGWSTEAFF. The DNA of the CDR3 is TGCGCCAGCACCCGGGACGTGGGGTGGAGTACTGAAGCTTTCTTT.

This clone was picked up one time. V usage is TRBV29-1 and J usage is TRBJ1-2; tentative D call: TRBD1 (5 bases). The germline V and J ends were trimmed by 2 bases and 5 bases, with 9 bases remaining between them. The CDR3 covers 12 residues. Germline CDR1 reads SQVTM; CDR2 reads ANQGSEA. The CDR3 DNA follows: TGCAGCGTTGAACAGGGTTTATATGGCTACACCTTC. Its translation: CSVEQGLYGYTF.

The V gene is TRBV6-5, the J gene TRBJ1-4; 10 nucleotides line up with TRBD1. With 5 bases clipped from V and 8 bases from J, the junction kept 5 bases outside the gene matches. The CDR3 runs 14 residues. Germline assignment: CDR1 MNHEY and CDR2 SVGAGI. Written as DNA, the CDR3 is TGTGCCAGCAGTCGGACAGGGGGACGGGAAAAACTGTTTTTT. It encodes CASSRTGGREKLFF.

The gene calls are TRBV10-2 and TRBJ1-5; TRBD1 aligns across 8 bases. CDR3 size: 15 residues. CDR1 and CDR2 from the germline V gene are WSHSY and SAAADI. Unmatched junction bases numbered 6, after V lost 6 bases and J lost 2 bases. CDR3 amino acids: CASSQTGGRNQPQHF. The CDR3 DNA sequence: TGCGCCAGCAGCCAAACAGGGGGACGCAATCAGCCCCAGCATTTT.

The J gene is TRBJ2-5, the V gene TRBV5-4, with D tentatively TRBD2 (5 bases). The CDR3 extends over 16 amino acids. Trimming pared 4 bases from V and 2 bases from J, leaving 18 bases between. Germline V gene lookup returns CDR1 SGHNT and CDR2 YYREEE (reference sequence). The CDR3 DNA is TGTGCCAGCAGCCAAGGACTCAAATTGCGTCAAGAGACCCAGTACTTC. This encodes CASSQGLKLRQETQYF.

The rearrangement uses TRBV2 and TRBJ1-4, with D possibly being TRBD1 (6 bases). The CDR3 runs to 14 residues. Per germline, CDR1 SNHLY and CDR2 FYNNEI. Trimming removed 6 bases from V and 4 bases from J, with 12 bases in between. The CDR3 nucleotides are TGTGCCAGCAGCCACAGGGTTCTTAATGAAAAACTGTTTTTT. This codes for CASSHRVLNEKLFF.

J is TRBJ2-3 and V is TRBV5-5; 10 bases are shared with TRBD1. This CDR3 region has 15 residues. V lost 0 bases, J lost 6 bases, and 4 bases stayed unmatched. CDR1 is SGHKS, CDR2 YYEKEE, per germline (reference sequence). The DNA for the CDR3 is TGTGCCAGCAGCTTGGCCGGGACAGGGGTCGATACGCAGTATTTT. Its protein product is CASSLAGTGVDTQYF. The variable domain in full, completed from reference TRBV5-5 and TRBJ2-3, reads DAGVTQSPTHLIKTRGQQVTLRCSPISGHKSVSWYQQVLGQGPQFIFQYYEKEERGRGNFPDRFSARQFPNYSSELNVNALLLGDSALYLCASSLAGTGVDTQYFGPGTRLTVL.

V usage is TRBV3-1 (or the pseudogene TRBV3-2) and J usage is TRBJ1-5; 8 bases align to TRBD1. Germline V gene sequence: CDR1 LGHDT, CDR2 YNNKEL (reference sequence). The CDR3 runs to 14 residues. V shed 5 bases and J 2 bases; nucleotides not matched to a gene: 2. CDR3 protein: CASSTGQGNQPQHF. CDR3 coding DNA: TGTGCCAGCAGCACGGGACAGGGCAATCAGCCCCAGCATTTT.

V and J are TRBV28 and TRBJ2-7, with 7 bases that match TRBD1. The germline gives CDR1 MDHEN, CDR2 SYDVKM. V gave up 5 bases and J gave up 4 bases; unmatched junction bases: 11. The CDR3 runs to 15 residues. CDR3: CASSPSEQGRYEQYF. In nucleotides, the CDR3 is TGTGCCAGCAGTCCAAGCGAACAGGGGCGATACGAGCAGTACTTC.

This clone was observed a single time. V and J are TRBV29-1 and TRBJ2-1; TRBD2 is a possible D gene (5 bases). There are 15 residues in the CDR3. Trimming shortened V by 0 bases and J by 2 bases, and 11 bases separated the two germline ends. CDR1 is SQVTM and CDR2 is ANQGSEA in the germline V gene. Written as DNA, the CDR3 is TGCAGCGTTGAAGAGAGGGAGCCCCCCTACAATGAGCAGTTCTTC. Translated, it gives CSVEEREPPYNEQFF.

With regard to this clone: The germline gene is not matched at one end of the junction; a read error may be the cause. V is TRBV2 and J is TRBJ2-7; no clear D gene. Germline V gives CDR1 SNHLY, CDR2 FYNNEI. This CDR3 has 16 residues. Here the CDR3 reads CASSEYRQIALLQENF. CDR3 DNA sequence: TGTGCCAGCAGTGAATATAGGCAGATAGCCCTTTTGCAGGAAAACTTC.

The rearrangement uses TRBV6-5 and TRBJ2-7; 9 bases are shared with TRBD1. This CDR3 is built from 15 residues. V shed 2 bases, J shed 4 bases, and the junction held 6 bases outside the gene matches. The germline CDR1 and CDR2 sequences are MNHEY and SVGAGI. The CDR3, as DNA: TGTGCCAGCAGTTACACCGGGACAGGGAAATACGAGCAGTACTTC. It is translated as CASSYTGTGKYEQYF.

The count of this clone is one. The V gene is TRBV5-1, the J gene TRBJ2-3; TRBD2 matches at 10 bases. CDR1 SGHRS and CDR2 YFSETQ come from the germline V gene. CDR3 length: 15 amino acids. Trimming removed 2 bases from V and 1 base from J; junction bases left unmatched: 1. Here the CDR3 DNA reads TGCGCCAGCAGCTTCGGGACTAGCGGCACAGATACGCAGTATTTT. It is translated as CASSFGTSGTDTQYF.

The CDR3 sequence: CASSQDPGFPLGNEQFF. As DNA, the CDR3 is TGCGCCAGCAGCCAAGACCCCGGGTTTCCCCTCGGGAATGAGCAGTTCTTC. The rearrangement joins TRBV4-3 to TRBJ2-1; D gene ambiguous. V gave up 0 bases and J gave up 7 bases, with 19 bases separating them. Per germline, CDR1 LGHNA and CDR2 YSLEER. The CDR3 is 17 residues long.

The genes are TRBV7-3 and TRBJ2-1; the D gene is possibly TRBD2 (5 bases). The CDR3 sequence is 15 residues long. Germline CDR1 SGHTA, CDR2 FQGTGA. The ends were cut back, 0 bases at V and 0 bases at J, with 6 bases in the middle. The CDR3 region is CASSLTRDSYNEQFF. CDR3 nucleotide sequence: TGTGCCAGCAGCTTAACACGGGACTCCTACAATGAGCAGTTCTTC.

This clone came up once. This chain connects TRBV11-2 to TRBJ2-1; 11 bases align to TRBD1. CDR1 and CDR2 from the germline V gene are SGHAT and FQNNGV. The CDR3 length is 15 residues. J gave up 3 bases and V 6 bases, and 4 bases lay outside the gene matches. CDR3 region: CASSPGTGGYNEQFF. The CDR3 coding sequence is TGTGCCAGCAGTCCCGGGACAGGGGGCTACAATGAGCAGTTCTTC.

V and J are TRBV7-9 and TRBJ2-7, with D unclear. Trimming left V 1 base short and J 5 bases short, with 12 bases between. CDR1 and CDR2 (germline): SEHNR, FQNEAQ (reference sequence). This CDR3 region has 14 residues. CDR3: CASSLGVGLDEQYF. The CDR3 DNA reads TGTGCCAGCAGCTTAGGCGTCGGCCTGGACGAGCAGTACTTC.

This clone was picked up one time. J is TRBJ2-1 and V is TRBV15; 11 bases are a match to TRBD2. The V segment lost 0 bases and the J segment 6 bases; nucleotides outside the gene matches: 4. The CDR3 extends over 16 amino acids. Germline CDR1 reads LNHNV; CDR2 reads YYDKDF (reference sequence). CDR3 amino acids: CATSRDRLAGGNEQFF. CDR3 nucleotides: TGTGCCACCAGCAGAGATCGCCTAGCGGGAGGCAATGAGCAGTTCTTC.